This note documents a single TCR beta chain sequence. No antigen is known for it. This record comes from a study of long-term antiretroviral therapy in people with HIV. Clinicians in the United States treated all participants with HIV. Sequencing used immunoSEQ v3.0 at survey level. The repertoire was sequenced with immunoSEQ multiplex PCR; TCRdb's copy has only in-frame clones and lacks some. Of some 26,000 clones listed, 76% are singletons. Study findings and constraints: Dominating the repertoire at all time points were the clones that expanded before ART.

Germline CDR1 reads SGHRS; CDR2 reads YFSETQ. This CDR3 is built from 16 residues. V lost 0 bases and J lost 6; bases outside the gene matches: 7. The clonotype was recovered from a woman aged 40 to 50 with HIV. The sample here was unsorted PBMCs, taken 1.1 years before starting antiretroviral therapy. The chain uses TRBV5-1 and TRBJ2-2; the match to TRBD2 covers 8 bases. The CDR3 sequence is CASSLAQSGGAGELFF. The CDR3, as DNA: TGCGCCAGCAGCTTGGCACAAAGCGGGGGAGCCGGGGAGCTGTTTTTT.